This TCR beta chain appears in the sequencing data of a study of blood T cell repertoires in COVID-19. Study-level background: Donors in the United States, Italy and Spain gave samples during acute or convalescent COVID-19. The analysed material was cDNA or gDNA that came from T cells, B-cell-depleted T cells, or PBMCs.

This clone was seen just once. In the authors' workflow: Amplification from reference gene primers served as the basis for estimated nucleated cell counts. The repertoire was sequenced with immunoSEQ multiplex PCR; TCRdb's copy has only in-frame clones and lacks some. V, J and clone size are those of that table, while D and trimming were read from the DNA. The sample includes approximately 46,000 clones, around 83% of them seen just once. CDR1 MNHEY and CDR2 SMNVEV come from the germline V gene (reference sequence). This CDR3 spans 17 amino acids. J lost 7 bases, V lost 5 bases, and 14 bases had no gene match.

This receptor was identified in a human donor in a cohort sampled during active COVID-19. Source material: peripheral blood. This chain uses TRBV27 with TRBJ1-4, with TRBD1 matching over 9 bases. Written as DNA, the CDR3 is TGTGCCAGCAGTACTATGGAGAACCGACAGGGGGGTGAAAAACTGTTTTTT. Translation gives CASSTMENRQGGEKLFF.